This note documents a single T cell receptor (beta chain) sequence. Its antigen is still unknown. This entry belongs to a study of Tregs in tolerant kidney transplant recipients. Looking at the study overall: The nonmyeloablative bone marrow transplants came from related graft donors, with transient mixed chimerism.

Sequencing was performed with immunoSEQ multiplex PCR; in TCRdb, only in-frame clones are kept and a portion is missing. There are tens of thousands of clones in the sample; 91% occur only once, and approximately 0.37% lies in the top ten. Findings and caveats of the study: Changing PCR primers prevented nucleotide comparison between some patients' samples. Few patients were studied, so findings need validation in larger groups.

The CDR3 length is 14 residues. The germline V gene has CDR1 KGHSH and CDR2 LQKENI. V lost 5 bases and J 1 base, leaving 10 bases between the germline ends. The sample was Tregs from blood, taken before the transplant. This TCR came from a human donor who received a combined kidney and bone marrow transplant. The rearrangement joins TRBV18 to TRBJ2-3; a weak D match, TRBD2 (6 bases). CDR3 nucleotide sequence: TGTGCCAGCTCAGGCTCTAGCGGCACAGATACGCAGTATTTT. Translation gives CASSGSSGTDTQYF.